Reported below is one T cell receptor (beta chain). Sequenced by immunoSEQ multiplex PCR; TCRdb stores in-frame clones only, minus some. The sample shows fewer than 250,000 clones, 81% of them seen only once. With 11 bases removed from V and 11 bases from J, the gap between germline ends came to 24 bases. CDR1 SGHTA and CDR2 FQGNSA come from the germline V gene. The CDR3 runs to 14 residues. This specimen comes from a study of blood T cell repertoires in COVID-19. This clonotype was obtained from a woman between 45 and 60 years old with acute COVID-19. The chain carries TRBV7-2 and TRBJ1-4; perhaps TRBD1 as D (5 bases). Sequenced: PBMCs or T cells enriched from blood (not recorded which). CDR3 protein: CASRLVASGAKLFF. CDR3 in DNA: TGTGCCTCCCGCTTAGTTGCTAGCGGGGCGAAACTGTTTTTT.